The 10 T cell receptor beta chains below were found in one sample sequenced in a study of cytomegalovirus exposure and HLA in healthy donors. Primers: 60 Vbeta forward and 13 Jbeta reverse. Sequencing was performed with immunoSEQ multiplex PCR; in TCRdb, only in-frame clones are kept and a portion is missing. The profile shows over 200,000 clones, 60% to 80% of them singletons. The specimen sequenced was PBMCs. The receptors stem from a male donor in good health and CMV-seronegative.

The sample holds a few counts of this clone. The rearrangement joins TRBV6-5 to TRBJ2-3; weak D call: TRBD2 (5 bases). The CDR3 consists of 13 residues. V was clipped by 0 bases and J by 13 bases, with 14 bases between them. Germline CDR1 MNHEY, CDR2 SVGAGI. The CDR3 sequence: CASSYSSERRKYF. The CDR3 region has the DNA TGTGCCAGCAGTTACTCCTCGGAGCGGAGGAAGTATTTT.

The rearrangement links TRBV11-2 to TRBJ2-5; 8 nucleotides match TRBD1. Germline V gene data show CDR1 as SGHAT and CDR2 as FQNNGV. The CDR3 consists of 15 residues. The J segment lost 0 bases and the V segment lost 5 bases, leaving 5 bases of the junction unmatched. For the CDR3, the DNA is TGTGCCAGCAGCCTTGGGGACAGGTACCAAGAGACCCAGTACTTC. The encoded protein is CASSLGDRYQETQYF. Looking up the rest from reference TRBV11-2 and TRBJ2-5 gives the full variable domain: EAGVAQSPRYKIIEKRQSVAFWCNPISGHATLYWYQQILGQGPKLLIQFQNNGVVDDSQLPKDRFSAERLKGVDSTLKIQPAKLEDSAVYLCASSLGDRYQETQYFGPGTRLLVL.

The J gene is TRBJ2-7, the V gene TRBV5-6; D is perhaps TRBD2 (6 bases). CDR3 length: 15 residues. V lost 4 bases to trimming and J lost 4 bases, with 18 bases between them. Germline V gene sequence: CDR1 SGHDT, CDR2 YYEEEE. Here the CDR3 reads CASSRGTADFYEQYF. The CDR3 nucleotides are TGTGCCAGCAGCCGCGGGACGGCGGATTTTTACGAGCAGTACTTC.

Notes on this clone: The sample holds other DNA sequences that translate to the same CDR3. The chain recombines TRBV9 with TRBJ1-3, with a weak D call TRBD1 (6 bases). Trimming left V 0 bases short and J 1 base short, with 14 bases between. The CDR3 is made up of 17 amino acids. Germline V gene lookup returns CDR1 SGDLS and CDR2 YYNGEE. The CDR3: CASSVGGQGLSGNTIYF. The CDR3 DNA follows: TGTGCCAGCAGCGTAGGGGGGCAGGGGTTGTCTGGAAACACCATATATTTT.

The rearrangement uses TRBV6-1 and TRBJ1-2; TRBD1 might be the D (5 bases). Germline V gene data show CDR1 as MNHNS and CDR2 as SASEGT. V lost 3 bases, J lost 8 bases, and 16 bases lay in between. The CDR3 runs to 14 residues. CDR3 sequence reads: CASSDIGGMGGYTF. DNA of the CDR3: TGTGCCAGCAGTGATATTGGGGGGATGGGGGGCTACACCTTC.

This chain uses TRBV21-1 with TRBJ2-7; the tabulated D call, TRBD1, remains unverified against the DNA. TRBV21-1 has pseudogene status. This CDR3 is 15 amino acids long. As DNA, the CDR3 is TGTGCCAGCAGCATGGACAGGGCCGGTACCCACGAGCAGTACTTC. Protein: CASSMDRAGTHEQYF.

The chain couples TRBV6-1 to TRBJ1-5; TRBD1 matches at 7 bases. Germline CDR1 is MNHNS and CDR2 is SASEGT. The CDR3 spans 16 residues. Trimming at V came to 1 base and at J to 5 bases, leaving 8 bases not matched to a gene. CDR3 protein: CASSEVFRDRDQPQHF. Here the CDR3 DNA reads TGTGCCAGCAGTGAAGTCTTCCGGGACAGAGATCAGCCCCAGCATTTT.

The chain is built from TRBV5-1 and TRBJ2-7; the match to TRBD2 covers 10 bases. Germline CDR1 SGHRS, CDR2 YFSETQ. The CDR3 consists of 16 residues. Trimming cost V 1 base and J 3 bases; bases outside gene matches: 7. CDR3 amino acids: CASSLISASGSYEQYF. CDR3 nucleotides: TGCGCCAGCAGCTTGATTTCGGCTAGCGGGAGCTACGAGCAGTACTTC. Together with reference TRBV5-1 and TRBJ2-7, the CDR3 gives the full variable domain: KAGVTQTPRYLIKTRGQQVTLSCSPISGHRSVSWYQQTPGQGLQFLFEYFSETQRNKGNFPGRFSGRQFSNSRSEMNVSTLELGDSALYLCASSLISASGSYEQYFGPGTRLTVT.

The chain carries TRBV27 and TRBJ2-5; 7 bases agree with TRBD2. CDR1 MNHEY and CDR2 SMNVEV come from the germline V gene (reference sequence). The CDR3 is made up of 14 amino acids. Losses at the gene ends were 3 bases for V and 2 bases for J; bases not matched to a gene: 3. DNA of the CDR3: TGTGCCAGCAGTTTTATCGGGGGGCAAGAGACCCAGTACTTC. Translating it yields CASSFIGGQETQYF.

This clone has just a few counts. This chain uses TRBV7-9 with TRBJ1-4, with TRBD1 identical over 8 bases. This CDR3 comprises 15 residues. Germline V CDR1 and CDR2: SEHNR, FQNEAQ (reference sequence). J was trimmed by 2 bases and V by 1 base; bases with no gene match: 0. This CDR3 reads CASSLGTGTNEKLFF. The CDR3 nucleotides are TGTGCCAGCAGCTTAGGGACAGGGACTAATGAAAAACTGTTTTTT.